The 29 T cell receptor beta chains reported below all come from one sample, sequenced in a study of shared clonotypes between healthy human individuals. CD45RO-negative cells were positively selected for CCR7, leaving out terminally differentiated effector memory CD45RA+ cells. Generated by immunoSEQ multiplex PCR, the TCRdb table keeps only in-frame clones and is missing some. The sample has 500,000 to 700,000 clones, roughly 95% seen once. The material sequenced was naive CD8+ T cells sorted from blood. The source of these receptors is a woman aged 25 to 39 in good health.

Turning to this clone: Other DNA sequences of this sample code for an identical CDR3. The chain carries TRBV29-1 and TRBJ2-7, with TRBD1 matching over 7 bases. J was trimmed by 0 bases and V by 3 bases; bases with no gene match: 2. Per germline, CDR1 SQVTM and CDR2 ANQGSEA. CDR3 length: 13 residues. Here the CDR3 DNA reads TGCAGCGTTGAGGGGACAGACTCCTACGAGCAGTACTTC. This sequence encodes CSVEGTDSYEQYF.

In the case of this clone: Other DNA variants within this sample encode the same CDR3. The rearrangement joins TRBV5-1 to TRBJ2-7; no clear D. V was cut by 0 bases and J by 2 bases, with 6 bases left in between. The CDR3 has 13 residues. In germline, CDR1 is SGHRS, CDR2 YFSETQ. DNA of the CDR3: TGCGCCAGCAGCTTGGACTCGACCTACGAGCAGTACTTC. Translation gives CASSLDSTYEQYF.

This clone was picked up one time. The same CDR3 arises from other DNA sequences in this sample as well. V gene TRBV10-3 combines with J gene TRBJ2-7, with TRBD2 identical over 12 bases. The CDR3 extends over 14 amino acids. Germline V gives CDR1 ENHRY, CDR2 SYGVKD. V dropped 6 bases and J dropped 3; count of bases not matched to a gene: 3. The CDR3 nucleotides are TGTGCCATCAGCGAGGGACTAGCGGGCTACGAGCAGTACTTC. Translated, it gives CAISEGLAGYEQYF.

The chain employs TRBV29-1 and TRBJ2-1, with TRBD1 identical over 9 bases. CDR1 SQVTM and CDR2 ANQGSEA come from the germline V gene. This CDR3 is 15 amino acids long. The junction had 10 bases not matched to a gene; V was cut back by 6 bases and J by 4 bases. CDR3 sequence (DNA): TGCAGCGTGATGACAGGGGGTGGGAGGTACAATGAGCAGTTCTTC. Protein: CSVMTGGGRYNEQFF.

CDR3 coding DNA: TGTGCCACCAGCGCAACGACAGGGGGGAGCGGTGGCTACACCTTC. Translation: CATSATTGGSGGYTF. The chain is built from TRBV15 and TRBJ1-2; 9 positions agree with TRBD1. Losses at the gene ends were 5 bases for V and 7 bases for J; bases not matched to a gene: 11. Germline CDR1 LNHNV, CDR2 YYDKDF (reference sequence). CDR3 length: 15 residues.

CDR3 in amino acids: CASSEPGLAGGSYEQYF. The CDR3 DNA reads as TGTGCCAGCAGTGAACCGGGACTAGCGGGAGGGAGCTACGAGCAGTACTTC. This chain joins TRBV6-1 and TRBJ2-7; 16 positions match TRBD2. This CDR3 spans 17 amino acids. Germline CDR1 and CDR2: MNHNS and SASEGT. The junction had 4 bases not matched to a gene; V was cut back by 2 bases and J by 3 bases.

This chain connects TRBV11-2 to TRBJ2-2; D unresolved. V was shortened by 6 bases and J by 7 bases, with 6 bases between the two germline ends. The CDR3 is 11 amino acids. Germline V gene lookup returns CDR1 SGHAT and CDR2 FQNNGV. As DNA, the CDR3 is TGTGCCAGCAGATATTACGGGGAGCTGTTTTTT. Residues: CASRYYGELFF.

To note about this clone: This CDR3 is also generated by other DNA sequences in the sample. The V gene is TRBV5-4, the J gene TRBJ1-1, with a weak D call TRBD1 (5 bases). The V gene's germline CDR1 is SGHNT and CDR2 YYREEE (reference sequence). The CDR3 loop spans 11 amino acids. Trimming pared 4 bases from V and 7 bases from J, leaving 8 bases between. In nucleotides, the CDR3 is TGTGCCAGCAGCCTCGACAGTGAAGCTTTCTTT. It encodes CASSLDSEAFF.

V usage is TRBV19 and J usage is TRBJ2-1, with TRBD2 matching 16 bases. The CDR3 length is 16 residues. Germline CDR1 and CDR2: LNHDA and SQIVND (reference sequence). V trimming: 5 bases; J trimming: 8 bases; junction bases outside the gene matches: 6. DNA for the CDR3: TGTGCCAGTAGTTTGGGACTAGCGGGAGGGACCCATGAGCAGTTCTTC. It is translated as CASSLGLAGGTHEQFF.

The rearrangement joins TRBV28 to TRBJ1-5; D is uncertain. Germline assignment: CDR1 MDHEN and CDR2 SYDVKM. This CDR3 is built from 12 residues. V was shortened by 5 bases and J by 11 bases, with 13 bases between the two germline ends. In DNA form, the CDR3 reads TGTGCCAGCAGTCCTTGGGATTCAACCCAGCATTTT. Its translation: CASSPWDSTQHF.

J is TRBJ2-7 and V is TRBV7-9; 8 bases match TRBD1. From germline, CDR1 is SEHNR and CDR2 FQNEAQ (reference sequence). The V segment lost 5 bases and the J segment 5 bases; nucleotides outside the gene matches: 11. This CDR3 region has 15 residues. The CDR3 DNA sequence: TGTGCCAGCAGCCGTTCGACAGGGGAACGGAACGAGCAGTACTTC. It encodes CASSRSTGERNEQYF.

V and J are TRBV7-9 and TRBJ2-7; 14 bases line up with TRBD2. CDR3 length: 15 amino acids. The junction had 2 bases not matched to a gene; V was cut back by 6 bases and J by 1 base. In germline, CDR1 is SEHNR, CDR2 FQNEAQ (reference sequence). The CDR3: CASSGTSGSSYEQYF. The CDR3 DNA is TGTGCCAGCAGTGGGACTAGCGGGAGTTCCTACGAGCAGTACTTC. Looking up the rest from reference TRBV7-9 and TRBJ2-7 gives the full variable domain: DTGVSQNPRHKITKRGQNVTFRCDPISEHNRLYWYRQTLGQGPEFLTYFQNEAQLEKSRLLSDRFSAERPKGSFSTLEIQRTEQGDSAMYLCASSGTSGSSYEQYFGPGTRLTVT.

V is TRBV6-5 and J is TRBJ2-7, with unresolved D. The CDR3 loop spans 13 amino acids. V lost 6 bases and J 1 base, leaving 10 bases between the germline ends. Germline CDR1 is MNHEY and CDR2 is SVGAGI. The CDR3 DNA is TGTGCCAGCAGCCCGGAAGTTTCCTACGAGCAGTACTTC. Its protein is CASSPEVSYEQYF.

V gene TRBV28 combines with J gene TRBJ2-2, with 9 bases fitting TRBD1. This CDR3 has 14 amino acids. Per germline, CDR1 MDHEN and CDR2 SYDVKM. Germline trimming cut 6 bases from V and 7 bases from J; bases unmatched to any gene: 6. Here the CDR3 DNA reads TGTGCCAGCAGGCGGGACAGGGAGGTCGGGGAGCTGTTTTTT. It encodes CASRRDREVGELFF.

The chain is built from TRBV18 and TRBJ1-5, with 8 nucleotides matching TRBD1. CDR1 and CDR2 from the germline V gene are KGHSH and LQKENI. Trimming took 2 bases from V and 7 from J; bases not matched to a gene: 10. The CDR3 is made up of 16 amino acids. The CDR3 nucleotides read TGTGCCAGCTCACCAACTAGACAGGGGTCGAGACAGCCCCAGCATTTT. Its protein product is CASSPTRQGSRQPQHF.

The chain joins TRBV28 to TRBJ2-1; 8 nucleotides align to TRBD2. CDR3 size: 15 residues. Germline CDR1 reads MDHEN; CDR2 reads SYDVKM. The V gene end was trimmed by 7 bases and the J gene end by 6 bases; junction bases not matched to a gene: 11. CDR3: CASTRMSGSLNEQFF. CDR3 nucleotides: TGTGCCAGCACGCGAATGAGCGGGAGTCTCAATGAGCAGTTCTTC.

The CDR3 here is CASSSGVANEKLFF. Here the CDR3 DNA reads TGTGCCAGCAGCTCAGGGGTGGCTAATGAAAAACTGTTTTTT. The chain combines TRBV28 with TRBJ1-4; D may be TRBD1 (6 bases). The V gene lost 6 bases and the J gene lost 3 bases, with 11 bases spanning the gap. CDR1 MDHEN and CDR2 SYDVKM come from the germline V gene. This CDR3 spans 14 amino acids.

The gene calls are TRBV27 and TRBJ2-5; 11 nucleotides align to TRBD2. The CDR3 is 14 amino acids. The germline V gene has CDR1 MNHEY and CDR2 SMNVEV (reference sequence). J lost 3 bases, V lost 5 bases, and 2 bases had no gene match. CDR3 residues: CASSGTSGEETQYF. In DNA form, the CDR3 reads TGTGCCAGCAGTGGGACTAGCGGAGAAGAGACCCAGTACTTC.

The J gene is TRBJ1-5, the V gene TRBV4-1; D might be TRBD1 (6 bases). The CDR3 length is 15 residues. Germline V CDR1 and CDR2: MGHRA, YSYEKL. Between the trimmed V and J ends, which lost 4 bases and 3 bases, there was a span of 13 bases. CDR3 in amino acids: CASSPYRDPNQPQHF. CDR3 in DNA: TGCGCCAGCAGCCCGTACAGGGACCCCAATCAGCCCCAGCATTTT.

V and J are TRBV5-1 and TRBJ2-7; possible D gene TRBD2, 6 bases. V was shortened by 4 bases and J by 1 base, with 12 bases between the two germline ends. The CDR3 is made up of 14 amino acids. Germline values: CDR1 SGHRS, CDR2 YFSETQ. CDR3 loop: CASSPKGGSYEQYF. The DNA of the CDR3 is TGCGCCAGCAGCCCCAAGGGAGGATCCTACGAGCAGTACTTC.

The genes are TRBV27 and TRBJ2-7; weak D call: TRBD1 (6 bases). The CDR3 totals 16 residues. Trimming removed 3 bases at V and 3 bases at J, with 18 bases between. Germline-derived CDR1 and CDR2 are MNHEY and SMNVEV (reference sequence). CDR3 nucleotides: TGTGCCAGCAGTTTTTCCCAGGGGCTAGTAAACTACGAGCAGTACTTC. Translating gives CASSFSQGLVNYEQYF.

The chain joins TRBV5-1 to TRBJ2-1, with 7 bases lining up with TRBD1. Looked up from germline, CDR1 is SGHRS and CDR2 is YFSETQ. CDR3 length: 14 residues. Unmatched junction bases numbered 6, after V lost 4 bases and J lost 5 bases. The CDR3 coding sequence is TGCGCCAGCAGCCAAGACAGGGACGACAATGAGCAGTTCTTC. Translation: CASSQDRDDNEQFF.

The chain uses TRBV28 and TRBJ2-7, with D perhaps being TRBD1 or TRBD2 (7 bases each). Trimming cost V 1 base and J 2 bases, with 12 bases left between them. Per the germline V gene, CDR1 is MDHEN and CDR2 is SYDVKM. This CDR3 comprises 15 residues. In DNA, the CDR3 is TGTGCCAGCAGTTTATATTCAGGGGGGGCCTACGAGCAGTACTTC. Encoded protein: CASSLYSGGAYEQYF.

This sequence joins TRBV25-1 and TRBJ1-4; D may be TRBD1 (5 bases). Germline-derived CDR1 and CDR2 are MGHDK and SYGVNS. This CDR3 region has 14 residues. Deletions cut 6 bases from V and 0 bases from J, with 8 bases between. The CDR3 protein is CASSVQATNEKLFF. CDR3 coding DNA: TGTGCCAGCAGCGTACAGGCAACTAATGAAAAACTGTTTTTT.

This sequence joins TRBV19 and TRBJ2-7; TRBD1 aligns across 7 bases. V dropped 5 bases and J dropped 2; count of bases not matched to a gene: 9. This CDR3 has 15 residues. Per germline, CDR1 LNHDA and CDR2 SQIVND (reference sequence). CDR3 nucleotides: TGTGCCAGTAGTGCCTCCGGGACAGAAGCCTACGAGCAGTACTTC. It codes for CASSASGTEAYEQYF.

This chain joins TRBV30 and TRBJ1-1; D gene unclear. The length of the CDR3 is 13 residues. The V end lost 0 bases, the J end lost 5 bases, and 10 bases lay between the germline ends. Germline V gene lookup returns CDR1 GTSNPN and CDR2 SVGIG (reference sequence). CDR3 sequence: CAWSVWLTTEAFF. The CDR3 DNA is TGTGCCTGGAGTGTCTGGCTTACGACTGAAGCTTTCTTT. The whole variable domain, remainder taken from reference TRBV30 and TRBJ1-1, is SQTIHQWPATLVQPVGSPLSLECTVEGTSNPNLYWYRQAAGRGLQLLFYSVGIGQISSEVPQNLSASRPQDRQFILSSKKLLLSDSGFYLCAWSVWLTTEAFFGQGTRLTVV.

The chain links TRBV29-1 to TRBJ2-7; 8 bases are a match to TRBD1. V lost 4 bases to trimming and J lost 2 bases; unmatched junction nucleotides: 10. Germline V gives CDR1 SQVTM, CDR2 ANQGSEA. This CDR3 has 15 amino acids. CDR3: CSVADDRGSPYEQYF. The CDR3 DNA reads as TGCAGCGTTGCAGACGACAGGGGCTCACCCTACGAGCAGTACTTC.

The chain carries TRBV9 and TRBJ2-1; 9 bases align to TRBD2. After removal of 1 base from V and 2 bases from J, the junction contained 7 bases not matched to a gene. This CDR3 comprises 17 residues. Per the germline V gene, CDR1 is SGDLS and CDR2 is YYNGEE. DNA of the CDR3: TGTGCCAGCAGCGTAACCTCCGGGACTAGCCCCTACAATGAGCAGTTCTTC. Translated: CASSVTSGTSPYNEQFF. The full variable domain, rest sourced from reference TRBV9 and TRBJ2-1, is DSGVTQTPKHLITATGQRVTLRCSPRSGDLSVYWYQQSLDQGLQFLIQYYNGEERAKGNILERFSAQQFPDLHSELNLSSLELGDSALYFCASSVTSGTSPYNEQFFGPGTRLTVL.

This clone was seen a few times. J is TRBJ1-2 and V is TRBV5-1; no clear D gene. CDR3 length equals 13 residues. V was trimmed by 0 bases and J by 7 bases, leaving 10 bases between them. CDR1 is SGHRS, CDR2 YFSETQ, per germline. CDR3 protein: CASSLGAPSGYTF. CDR3 in DNA: TGCGCCAGCAGCTTGGGAGCTCCAAGTGGCTACACCTTC.